The next 16 T cell receptor beta chains were all read from a single sample in a study of regulatory T cells in long-lasting Graves disease. Combining iRepertoire HTBI primers with Arm-PCR of CDR3 regions, the authors built TCR beta libraries. TCRdb recomputed calls from the multiplex PCR reads with MiXCR, one row per CDR3 protein. Here the sample spans around 420,000 distinct CDR3 sequences, over 12% being singletons. Time point denoted: newly diagnosed GD, antithyroid drugs for less than 3 months. Following extraction of RNA from PBMCs, that RNA was used to make the TCR library. This sample was shared with a second study, whose subject was T cells in Graves' hyperthyroidism and ophthalmopathy.

Sequencing used peripheral blood mononuclear cells (PBMCs), obtained at new diagnosis, from a patient treated with antithyroid drugs. The source is a woman aged 40 to 50 with Graves disease.

As for this clonotype: Being one base from a much bigger clone, this may be a read error. This chain connects TRBV12-3 or TRBV12-4 to TRBJ2-7, with D perhaps assigned TRBD1 or TRBD2 (5 bases each). The length of the CDR3 is 15 residues. For the CDR3, the DNA is TGTGCCAACAGTTTAGGGAGAGGGGCCTCCTACGAGCAGTACTTC. This sequence encodes CANSLGRGASYEQYF.

This clonotype was counted between two and nine times. The rearrangement links TRBV12-3 or TRBV12-4 to TRBJ2-5; D uncertain. V dropped 2 bases and J dropped 1 base, with 11 bases sitting between them. This CDR3 spans 15 amino acids. This CDR3 reads CASSLNGRTQETQYF. CDR3 coding DNA: TGTGCCAGCAGTTTAAATGGGCGGACCCAAGAGACCCAGTACTTC.

This clonotype was counted between two and nine times. The chain joins TRBV12-3 or TRBV12-4 to TRBJ2-3, with D possibly matching TRBD2 (6 bases). V shed 8 bases and J shed 0 bases, with 15 bases lying between them. The CDR3 spans 15 residues. The CDR3 loop reads CASSDVAASTDTQYF. For the CDR3, the DNA is TGTGCCAGCTCTGATGTAGCGGCTAGCACAGATACGCAGTATTTT.

The CDR3 DNA is TGTGCCAGCTCACCGGAGAATGGCGGCACTTCACCCCTCCACTTT. Translating it yields CASSPENGGTSPLHF. The chain carries TRBV11-3 and TRBJ1-6; D gene uncertain. The CDR3 runs 15 residues. The V gene lost 8 bases and the J gene lost 9 bases, with 20 bases spanning the gap. Germline CDR1 is SGHNT and CDR2 is YENEEA.

This chain connects TRBV12-3 or TRBV12-4 to TRBJ2-4; D could derive from TRBD1 or TRBD2 (5 bases each). This CDR3 comprises 20 residues. Trimming cost V 3 bases and J 0 bases, with 24 bases left between them. The CDR3, as DNA: TGTGCCAGCAGTTTTCACCGGGACCCTGGCCGATCGCTAGCCAAAAACATTCAGTACTTC. It yields the protein CASSFHRDPGRSLAKNIQYF.

This clonotype was seen at least ten times. The rearrangement joins TRBV14 to TRBJ2-2; either TRBD1 or TRBD2 may supply D (5 bases each). The CDR3 loop spans 16 amino acids. Between the trimmed V and J ends, which lost 3 bases and 4 bases, there was a span of 15 bases. The germline CDR1 and CDR2 sequences are SGHDN and FVKESK. This CDR3 reads CASSQLIGAGTGELFF. CDR3 bases: TGTGCCAGCAGCCAGTTGATCGGGGCGGGCACCGGGGAGCTGTTTTTT.

This clonotype was observed a few times. The rearrangement links TRBV7-8 to TRBJ2-7; D is possibly TRBD1 (6 bases). CDR1 is SGHVS, CDR2 FQNEAQ, per germline. The CDR3 sequence is 15 residues long. With 1 base removed from V and 3 bases from J, the gap between germline ends came to 13 bases. CDR3 in amino acids: CASSLEPGEYYEQYF. CDR3 nucleotide sequence: TGTGCCAGCAGCTTAGAGCCAGGGGAATACTACGAGCAGTACTTC. The full variable domain, its missing parts supplied by reference TRBV7-8 and TRBJ2-7, is GAGVSQSPRYKVAKRGQDVALRCDPISGHVSLFWYQQALGQGPEFLTYFQNEAQLDKSGLPSDRFFAERPEGSVSTLKIQRTQQEDSAVYLCASSLEPGEYYEQYFGPGTRLTVT.

V gene TRBV20-1 combines with J gene TRBJ2-7; a possible D gene is TRBD2 (5 bases). The V gene's germline CDR1 is DFQATT and CDR2 SNEGSKA (reference sequence). With 3 bases removed from V and 1 base from J, the gap between germline ends came to 16 bases. This CDR3 is 15 amino acids long. In DNA, the CDR3 is TGCAGTGCTAGGGATCCCTCGAGGGAATCCTACGAGCAGTACTTC. Protein sequence: CSARDPSRESYEQYF.

This clonotype showed up many times. This chain connects TRBV20-1 to TRBJ2-3; D is undetermined. With 4 bases removed from V and 1 base from J, the gap between germline ends came to 9 bases. Germline-derived CDR1 and CDR2 are DFQATT and SNEGSKA (reference sequence). This CDR3 contains 13 residues. The CDR3 DNA is TGCAGTGCTACTACCGGGCGCACAGATACGCAGTATTTT. Translation gives CSATTGRTDTQYF.

This clonotype was observed a few times. This chain joins TRBV27 and TRBJ2-5; 9 nucleotides line up with TRBD1. This CDR3 has 18 residues. CDR1 is MNHEY and CDR2 is SMNVEV in the germline V gene (reference sequence). V shed 4 bases, J shed 1 base, and the junction held 13 bases outside the gene matches. The chain's CDR3 is CASSSPSFLDRGQETQYF. The DNA of the CDR3 is TGTGCCAGCAGTTCCCCCAGTTTCTTGGACAGGGGCCAAGAGACCCAGTACTTC.

The chain carries TRBV28 and TRBJ2-4, with TRBD2 matching 12 bases. J was trimmed by 0 bases and V by 6 bases; bases with no gene match: 12. The CDR3 loop spans 19 amino acids. The germline V gene has CDR1 MDHEN and CDR2 SYDVKM. DNA of the CDR3: TGTGCCAGCAGCGCACTGACTAGCGGGAGCTTGCTAGCCAAAAACATTCAGTACTTC. Its protein product is CASSALTSGSLLAKNIQYF. Variable domain in full (rest from reference TRBV28 and TRBJ2-4): DVKVTQSSRYLVKRTGEKVFLECVQDMDHENMFWYRQDPGLGLRLIYFSYDVKMKEKGDIPEGYSVSREKKERFSLILESASTNQTSMYLCASSALTSGSLLAKNIQYFGAGTRLSVL.

This clonotype was seen at least ten times. The chain has TRBV7-2 and TRBJ1-2; the D is unclear. Germline loops: CDR1 SGHTA, CDR2 FQGNSA. The CDR3 covers 16 residues. V was shortened by 1 base and J by 8 bases, with 20 bases between the two germline ends. The DNA of the CDR3 is TGTGCCAGCAGCTTAGGGGCAGCCTACGTCGGATCGGGCTACACCTTC. Residues: CASSLGAAYVGSGYTF.

This clonotype was seen a handful of times. The chain combines TRBV28 with TRBJ1-3; D remains ambiguous. The V end lost 5 bases, the J end lost 0 bases, and 11 bases lay between the germline ends. Germline assignment: CDR1 MDHEN and CDR2 SYDVKM. This CDR3 region has 15 residues. CDR3 in amino acids: CASSIDGDSGNTIYF. CDR3 DNA: TGTGCCAGCAGTATAGACGGTGACTCTGGAAACACCATATATTTT.

As to this clonotype: A read error may explain this, as a much larger clone is one base away. The chain joins TRBV15 to TRBJ2-1; 10 positions agree with TRBD2. Per germline, CDR1 LNHNV and CDR2 YYDKDF (reference sequence). The CDR3 runs 18 residues. CDR3 sequence: CAASRDLAGDTSYNEQFF. The CDR3 bases are TGTGCCGCCAGCAGAGACCTAGCGGGAGATACCTCCTACAATGAGCAGTTCTTC. The entire variable domain, with the rest obtained from reference TRBV15 and TRBJ2-1, is as follows: DAMVIQNPRYQVTQFGKPVTLSCSQTLNHNVMYWYQQKSSQAPKLLFHYYDKDFNNEADTPDNFQSRRPNTSFCFLDIRSPGLGDTAMYLCAASRDLAGDTSYNEQFFGPGTRLTVL.

This clonotype was detected ten times or more. The chain links TRBV27 to TRBJ2-5; D unclear. This CDR3 region has 16 residues. Germline loops: CDR1 MNHEY, CDR2 SMNVEV (reference sequence). V was pared by 5 bases and J by 3 bases, with 19 bases between. This CDR3 reads CASSSDVERAEETQYF. CDR3 in DNA: TGTGCCAGCAGTAGCGATGTTGAGCGCGCAGAAGAGACCCAGTACTTC.

This clonotype was detected many times. This CDR3 reads CASSFGDGATNEKLFF. The DNA of the CDR3 is TGTGCCAGCAGCTTTGGAGACGGCGCAACTAATGAAAAACTGTTTTTT. This chain uses TRBV5-8 with TRBJ1-4; D remains unclear. V was cut by 2 bases and J by 0 bases, with 11 bases left in between. CDR3 size: 16 residues. Germline CDR1 reads SGHTS; CDR2 reads YDEGEE.